This T cell receptor (beta chain) was identified in a study of CD8 T cells in ankylosing spondylitis. Overall study results and limits: Earlier reports found some motif variants in synovial fluid and blood in reactive arthritis. Within ankylosing spondylitis blood, a TCR beta motif made up of several highly homologous variants appeared to be characteristic.

Trimming removed 3 bases from V and 2 bases from J, with 9 bases in between. Germline values: CDR1 SGHRS, CDR2 YFSETQ. This CDR3 is built from 14 residues. This clonotype was counted between two and nine times. Its antigen is currently unknown. In making TCR beta libraries, quantitative 5'-RACE with molecular barcodes was used. TCRdb re-called the 5' RACE reads through MiXCR, storing one row per CDR3 protein. The sample contains 150,000 or so distinct CDR3 sequences, approximately 32% of which appear only once. The chain carries TRBV5-1 and TRBJ2-1; maybe TRBD2 (5 bases). The TCR sequence derives from a male donor with ankylosing spondylitis. The sequenced material came from synovial fluid, either unsorted or a sorted T cell fraction (not recorded which). CDR3 bases: TGCGCCAGCAGCTCGGAGACTACCTACAATGAGCAGTTCTTC. Its protein is CASSSETTYNEQFF. The variable domain in full, completed from reference TRBV5-1 and TRBJ2-1, reads KAGVTQTPRYLIKTRGQQVTLSCSPISGHRSVSWYQQTPGQGLQFLFEYFSETQRNKGNFPGRFSGRQFSNSRSEMNVSTLELGDSALYLCASSSETTYNEQFFGPGTRLTVL.